Listed below are T cell receptor beta chains from one sample, sequenced in a study of breast tumors, draining lymph nodes, adjacent tissues. TCRdb used MiXCR to reprocess the multiplex PCR reads, holding one entry per CDR3 protein. The sample carries some 250,000 distinct CDR3 sequences, nearly 35% recorded once. The sample taken for sequencing was axillary lymph node tissue. The receptors were gathered from a female donor with breast cancer. Some clones in this sample may be carry-over from other donors' samples. The CDR3 runs from the conserved cysteine through the conserved F or W. The D gene is left open where the match is weak. Some rows have no size entry. The others give once, few or many, or a class for an expanded clone.

D | J | V | size | length | DNA | CDR3
TRBD1 | TRBJ2-7 | TRBV19 | many | 15 | TGTGCCAGTAGCCCCTTCCGGGACAGGGGGTACGAGCAGTACTTC | CASSPFRDRGYEQYF
TRBD2 | TRBJ2-5 | TRBV7-9 | many | 13 | TGTGCCAGCAGCTCAGCGGGGTTTGAGACCCAGTACTTC | CASSSAGFETQYF
NA | TRBJ1-4 | TRBV11-3 | many | 14 | TGTGCCAGCAGCTTAGATGGGGGTAATGAAAAACTGTTTTTT | CASSLDGGNEKLFF
NA | TRBJ1-5 | TRBV19 | many | 16 | TGTGCCAGTTGTTTTCAGGTCCGGAGAGACAATCAGCCCCAGCATTTT | CASCFQVRRDNQPQHF
TRBD1 | TRBJ2-7 | TRBV20-1 | many | 12 | TGCAGTGCTAGAGACCAGGGGGTCGAGCAGTACTTC | CSARDQGVEQYF
TRBD2 | TRBJ2-2 | TRBV19 | once | 20 | TGTGCCAGCAGCGCTAGCGGGAGGGCCCGCACAGATACGCAGACCGGGGAGCTGTTTTTT | CASSASGRARTDTQTGELFF
TRBD1 | TRBJ2-7 | TRBV6-1 | many | 13 | TGTGCCAGCAGCTGGGACAGGGCCTACGAGCAGTACTTC | CASSWDRAYEQYF
TRBD2 | TRBJ2-1 | TRBV28 | few | 16 | TGTGCCAGCAGGTCTGATGCGGGAGGGGGTTGGAATGAGCAGTTCTTC | CASRSDAGGGWNEQFF
NA | TRBJ1-3 | TRBV6-5 | few | 14 | TGTGCCAGCAGTTACTCGGGCCCTGGAAACACCATATATTTT | CASSYSGPGNTIYF
NA | TRBJ1-5 | TRBV3-1 | few | 12 | TGTGCCAGCAGCTCCTCGGGTCAGCTCCAGCATTTT | CASSSSGQLQHF
NA | TRBJ2-1 | TRBV9 | NA | 16 | TGTGCCAGCAGCGTAAAAATGGGGGGGGGCTACAAAGAGCAGTTCTTC | CASSVKMGGGYKEQFF
TRBD2 | TRBJ2-3 | TRBV6-2/TRBV6-3 | NA | 15 | TGTGCCAGCAGTCACTCGCGGGGGACCGCGGCTACGCAGTATTTT | CASSHSRGTAATQYF
NA | TRBJ2-5 | TRBV20-1 | NA | 14 | TGCAGTGCTAGCGGTGGGGGCGGGGCAGAGACCCAGTACTTC | CSASGGGGAETQYF
NA | TRBJ2-1 | TRBV7-9 | many | 12 | TGTGCCAGCGGGAGGCTCTACAATGAGCAGTTCTTC | CASGRLYNEQFF
NA | TRBJ2-5 | TRBV20-1 | many | 12 | TGCAGTGCTAAGGGCAGCATAGAGACCCAGTACTTC | CSAKGSIETQYF
TRBD1 | TRBJ2-6 | TRBV7-8 | NA | 16 | TGTGCCAGCAGCTTAAAGACAGGGCCTGGGGCCAACGTCCTGACTTTC | CASSLKTGPGANVLTF
NA | TRBJ1-5 | TRBV3-1 | many | 14 | TGTGCCAGCAGCCAGAGTCACAGGAATCAGCCCCAGCATTTT | CASSQSHRNQPQHF
NA | TRBJ1-5 | TRBV6-6 | many | 13 | TGTGCCAGCAGTCACTCGGCAGACCGGCCCCAGCATTTT | CASSHSADRPQHF
NA | TRBJ2-2 | TRBV2 | many | 13 | TGTGCCAGCAGTGAGGGGGGTTACGGGGAGCTGTTTTTT | CASSEGGYGELFF
TRBD1 | TRBJ1-4 | TRBV5-1 | many | 16 | TGCGCCAGCAGCTTGGCCACGGGACAGTATAATGAAAAACTGTTTTTT | CASSLATGQYNEKLFF
TRBD1 | TRBJ2-3 | TRBV28 | few | 12 | TGTGCCAGCAGCGGACAGGGAGATACGCAGTATTTT | CASSGQGDTQYF
NA | TRBJ1-3 | TRBV6-5 | many | 12 | TGTGCCAGCAGCCCGAATAGAAACACCATATATTTT | CASSPNRNTIYF
NA | TRBJ1-2 | TRBV20-1 | NA | 15 | TGCAGTGCTCTAGCCCCTAGCGGGGGGTACTATGGCTACACCTTC | CSALAPSGGYYGYTF
TRBD2 | TRBJ2-1 | TRBV24-1 | NA | 17 | TGTGCCACCAGTGATTTCCTAGCGGGAGGGCCTAAAAATGAGCAGTTCTTC | CATSDFLAGGPKNEQFF
NA | TRBJ2-1 | TRBV7-2 | NA | 16 | TGTGCCAGCAGCTTGGATGGGACTCTCGGTGCGCGTGAGCAGTTCTTC | CASSLDGTLGAREQFF
NA | TRBJ1-3 | TRBV12-3/TRBV12-4 | many | 16 | TGTGCCAGCAGTTTATTCGGCGAGGGGCCTGGAAACACCATATATTTT | CASSLFGEGPGNTIYF
NA | TRBJ1-2 | TRBV6-1 | many | 13 | TGTGCCAGCAGTGAAGTGCCAGGGTTCGGCTACACCTTC | CASSEVPGFGYTF